This T cell receptor (beta chain) was retrieved from a study of OX40 agonist ivuxolimab in advanced cancers. This clone was seen a single time. Trimming stripped 2 bases from V and 7 bases from J, with 12 bases between. The CDR3 has 14 amino acids. The germline CDR1 and CDR2 sequences are MDHEN and SYDVKM. Assay used: immunoSEQ multiplex PCR; TCRdb lists only in-frame clones, some missing. The sample has 60,000 to 85,000 clones, around 81% seen once. Sequencing was performed on CD4+ or CD8+ T cells sorted from blood, taken in a trial of the OX40 agonist ivuxolimab. This receptor was obtained from an adult with an advanced solid tumor such as melanoma, head and neck, liver or kidney cancer. V usage is TRBV28 and J usage is TRBJ1-5; D possibly corresponds to TRBD1 (5 bases). As DNA, the CDR3 is TGTGCCAGCAGTTTACCGGCAGGGTGGCAGCCCCAGCATTTT. It codes for CASSLPAGWQPQHF. Together with reference TRBV28 and TRBJ1-5, the CDR3 gives the full variable domain: DVKVTQSSRYLVKRTGEKVFLECVQDMDHENMFWYRQDPGLGLRLIYFSYDVKMKEKGDIPEGYSVSREKKERFSLILESASTNQTSMYLCASSLPAGWQPQHFGDGTRLSIL.